A selection of T cell receptor beta chains follows, all from one sample in a study of blood T cell repertoires in COVID-19. The method was immunoSEQ multiplex PCR; TCRdb's version includes in-frame clones alone and lacks a portion of them. Among roughly 180,000 clones listed, roughly 84% were seen once. The sample was PBMCs or T cells enriched from blood (not recorded which). The receptors derive from a man between 60 and 70 years old who had recovered from COVID-19. Each CDR3 is given with its conserved first and last residue. D genes are given only for firm matches. Only part of the rows carry a size: once, few, many, or a class if the clone is expanded.

CDR3,DNA,V,size,J,D
CAWRVTGSGNTIYF,TGTGCCTGGAGGGTTACAGGGTCTGGAAACACCATATATTTT,TRBV30,NA,TRBJ1-3,NA
CATSDLQWTGVETQYF,TGTGCCACCAGTGATTTGCAGTGGACAGGGGTAGAGACCCAGTACTTC,TRBV24-1,NA,TRBJ2-5,TRBD1
CASSLPGTGYDTQYF,TGTGCCAGCAGTTTACCCGGGACAGGCTATGATACGCAGTATTTT,TRBV28,NA,TRBJ2-3,TRBD1
CASSRSGTGFYGYTF,TGTGCCAGCAGCCGTTCCGGGACAGGATTTTATGGCTACACCTTC,TRBV3-1/TRBV3-2,many,TRBJ1-2,TRBD1
CASSQSVSGGQETQYF,TGTGCCAGCAGCCAGTCTGTCAGCGGGGGCCAAGAGACCCAGTACTTC,TRBV4-2,once,TRBJ2-5,TRBD2
CASSLEQGSFVLNEQFF,TGTGCCAGCAGCTTAGAGCAGGGGTCTTTTGTCCTCAATGAGCAGTTCTTC,TRBV7-9,NA,TRBJ2-1,NA
CASSLFETGAQTQYF,TGCGCCAGCAGCTTGTTCGAGACAGGGGCCCAGACCCAGTACTTC,TRBV5-1,few,TRBJ2-5,TRBD1
CASAGRGRKETQYF,TGCGCCAGCGCCGGCAGGGGGCGAAAAGAGACCCAGTACTTC,TRBV23-1,NA,TRBJ2-5,TRBD1
CASRNGGTVTGNTIYF,TGTGCCAGTAGGAACGGGGGGACGGTGACTGGAAACACCATATATTTT,TRBV19,NA,TRBJ1-3,NA
CASSEAPSRSGYEQYF,TGTGCCAGCAGTGAAGCGCCAAGTAGGTCGGGTTACGAGCAGTACTTC,TRBV6-1,many,TRBJ2-7,NA
CASSIGDQGTYNEQFF,TGTGCCAGTAGTATAGGGGACCAGGGGACCTACAATGAGCAGTTCTTC,TRBV19,NA,TRBJ2-1,NA
CASTEPGQLSTDTQYF,TGTGCCAGTACCGAACCGGGACAGCTAAGCACAGATACGCAGTATTTT,TRBV19,NA,TRBJ2-3,TRBD1
CASSLGPGGYNEQFF,TGTGCCAGCAGCTTAGGGCCAGGGGGGTACAATGAGCAGTTCTTC,TRBV7-2,NA,TRBJ2-1,NA
CATSDVHAGGRETQYF,TGTGCCACCAGTGACGTTCACGCGGGAGGGCGAGAGACCCAGTACTTC,TRBV24-1,NA,TRBJ2-5,TRBD2
CASSQGGVRELFF,TGTGCCAGCAGCCAGGGCGGGGTGAGAGAACTGTTTTTT,TRBV3-1/TRBV3-2,NA,TRBJ1-4,NA
CASRRDGTGGYEQFF,TGTGCCAGCAGGCGGGATGGGACAGGGGGGTATGAGCAGTTCTTC,TRBV6-4,NA,TRBJ2-1,TRBD1
CASRLGGGYEQYF,TGTGCCAGCAGACTTGGGGGGGGCTACGAGCAGTACTTC,TRBV28,NA,TRBJ2-7,TRBD2
CASSLSRLAGDEQYF,TGTGCCAGCAGTTTATCTAGGCTAGCGGGAGATGAGCAGTACTTC,TRBV28,NA,TRBJ2-7,TRBD2
CASSVLQGGQEKLFF,TGCGCCAGCAGCGTGTTACAGGGGGGGCAGGAAAAACTGTTTTTT,TRBV5-1,NA,TRBJ1-4,TRBD1
CASSLATGAGEKLFF,TGTGCCAGCAGTTTAGCCACAGGGGCGGGCGAAAAACTGTTTTTT,TRBV27,NA,TRBJ1-4,TRBD1
CASSLSGTGAEKLFF,TGCGCCAGCAGCTTATCCGGGACAGGAGCTGAAAAACTGTTTTTT,TRBV5-1,NA,TRBJ1-4,TRBD1
CASSTDIGYGYTF,TGTGCCAGCAGCACTGACATAGGCTATGGCTACACCTTC,TRBV5-6,once,TRBJ1-2,NA
CASSLTSGQGFEAFF,TGTGCCAGCAGCTTAACTTCAGGACAGGGGTTCGAAGCTTTCTTT,TRBV7-3,NA,TRBJ1-1,TRBD1
CASSPDRDYEQYF,TGTGCCAGCAGCCCGGACAGGGACTACGAGCAGTACTTC,TRBV25-1,NA,TRBJ2-7,TRBD1
CASSGLTGVMNTEAFF,TGTGCCAGCAGCGGATTGACAGGAGTCATGAACACTGAAGCTTTCTTT,TRBV5-4,NA,TRBJ1-1,NA
CAISEVRGQFSGNTIYF,TGTGCCATCAGTGAGGTCCGGGGACAGTTCTCTGGAAACACCATATATTTT,TRBV10-3,NA,TRBJ1-3,TRBD1
CATSEYGQSETQYF,TGTGCCACCAGCGAATATGGACAGTCAGAGACCCAGTACTTC,TRBV24-1,NA,TRBJ2-5,NA
CAISDKGGAGTGELFF,TGTGCCATCAGTGACAAGGGCGGAGCGGGGACCGGGGAGCTGTTTTTT,TRBV10-3,NA,TRBJ2-2,TRBD2
CSASGDRNQPQHF,TGCAGTGCTAGTGGAGACAGAAATCAGCCCCAGCATTTT,TRBV20-1,NA,TRBJ1-5,NA